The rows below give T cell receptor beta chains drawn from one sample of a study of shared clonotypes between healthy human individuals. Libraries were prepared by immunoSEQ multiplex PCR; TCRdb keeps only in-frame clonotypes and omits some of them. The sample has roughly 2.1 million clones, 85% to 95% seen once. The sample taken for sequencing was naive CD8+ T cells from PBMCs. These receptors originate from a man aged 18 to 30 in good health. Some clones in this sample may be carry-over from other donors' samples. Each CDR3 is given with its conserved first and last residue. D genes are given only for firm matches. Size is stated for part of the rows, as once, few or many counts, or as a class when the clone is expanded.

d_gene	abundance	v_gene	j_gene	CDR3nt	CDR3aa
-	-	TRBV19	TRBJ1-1	TGTGCCAGTAGTACACAATTCGGGATGAGGGGTGAAGCTTTCTTT	CASSTQFGMRGEAFF
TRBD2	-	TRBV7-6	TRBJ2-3	TGTGCCAGCAGCCCCCGGACTAGCGGGAGTTCGACGCAGTATTTT	CASSPRTSGSSTQYF
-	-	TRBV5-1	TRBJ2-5	TGCGCCAGCCGAGCCACGGCAGAGACCCAGTACTTC	CASRATAETQYF
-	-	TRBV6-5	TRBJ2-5	TGTGCCAGCAGTTACTCGGGAAGTGGGGAGACCCAGTACTTC	CASSYSGSGETQYF
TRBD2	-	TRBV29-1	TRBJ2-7	TGCAGCGTTGAAGTAGCGGGGGGGCTAACCCACGAGCAGTACTTC	CSVEVAGGLTHEQYF
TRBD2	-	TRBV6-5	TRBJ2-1	TGTGCCAGCACACTAGCGGGGGGACACTACAATGAGCAGTTCTTC	CASTLAGGHYNEQFF
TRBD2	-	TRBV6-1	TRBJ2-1	TGTGCCAGCAGTGAAGATTTGACTAGCGGGCTATACAATGAGCAGTTCTTC	CASSEDLTSGLYNEQFF
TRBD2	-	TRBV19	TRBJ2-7	TGTGCCAGTAGTTCAGGACTAGCGGGAGTGGGTGAGCAGTACTTC	CASSSGLAGVGEQYF
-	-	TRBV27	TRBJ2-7	TGTGCCAGCAGTTTAGCAAGCGGAGCTTCCTACGAGCAGTACTTC	CASSLASGASYEQYF
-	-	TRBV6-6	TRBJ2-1	TGTGCCAGCAGTTACGGAATGTTCAGAGAGTACAATGAGCAGTTCTTC	CASSYGMFREYNEQFF
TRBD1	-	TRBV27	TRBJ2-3	TGTGCCAGCAGTCCCCGACAGGGGGCGTCCTTAGATACGCAGTATTTT	CASSPRQGASLDTQYF
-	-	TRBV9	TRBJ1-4	TGTGCCAGCAGCGTTGGAGTGGTTTATGAAAAACTGTTTTTT	CASSVGVVYEKLFF
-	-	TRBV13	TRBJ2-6	TGTGCCAGCAGCTTAGATGGGGATACCGGTTCTGGGGCCAACGTCCTGACTTTC	CASSLDGDTGSGANVLTF
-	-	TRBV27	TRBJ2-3	TGTGCCAGCAGCCGGACCACAGATACGCAGTATTTT	CASSRTTDTQYF
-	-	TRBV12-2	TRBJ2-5	TGTGCAAGTCGCTTTACTAGCGGGAGGGGTGAGACCCAGTACTTC	CASRFTSGRGETQYF
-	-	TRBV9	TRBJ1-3	TGTGCCAGCAGCGTGTCGGGGGCGCCTGGAAACACCATATATTTT	CASSVSGAPGNTIYF
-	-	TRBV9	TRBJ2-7	TGTGCCAGCAGCGTAGGTCGGAGCCGCTCCTACGAGCAGTACTTC	CASSVGRSRSYEQYF
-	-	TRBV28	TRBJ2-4	TGTGCCAGCAGTTTCGGGATCAGGGACATTCAGTACTTC	CASSFGIRDIQYF
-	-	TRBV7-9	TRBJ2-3	TGTGCCAGCAGCTCCAGACAAGACATCACAGATACGCAGTATTTT	CASSSRQDITDTQYF
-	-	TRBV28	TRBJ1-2	TGTGCCAGCAGCCCACGCCGGGACATTTATGGCTACACCTTC	CASSPRRDIYGYTF
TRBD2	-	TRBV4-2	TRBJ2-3	TGTGCCAGCAGCCAAGTCAGTCTAGCGGACAGCACAGATACGCAGTATTTT	CASSQVSLADSTDTQYF
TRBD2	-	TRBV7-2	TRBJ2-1	TGTGCCAGCAGCCCCGGACTAGTGAAGCAGTTCTTC	CASSPGLVKQFF
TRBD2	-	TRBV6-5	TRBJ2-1	TGTGCCAGCAGTTATGGGACTAGCGGGGACAATGAGCAGTTCTTC	CASSYGTSGDNEQFF
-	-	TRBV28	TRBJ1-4	TGTGCCAGCAGTCCCGAGGGATATAATGAAAAACTGTTTTTT	CASSPEGYNEKLFF
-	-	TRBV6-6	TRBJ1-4	TGTGCCAGCAGTCGGGCCCTCGCCGAAAAACTGTTTTTT	CASSRALAEKLFF
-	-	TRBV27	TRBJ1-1	TGTGCCAGCACCCCCCTGGGCCTAAGAGAGGCTTTCTTT	CASTPLGLREAFF
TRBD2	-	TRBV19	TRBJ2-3	TGTGCCAGTAGCCTAGTACCGGGGGGGACTGGGGCAGATACGCAGTATTTT	CASSLVPGGTGADTQYF
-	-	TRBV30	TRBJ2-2	TGTGCCTGGAGACACCCCCGGGGGGAGCTGTTTTTT	CAWRHPRGELFF
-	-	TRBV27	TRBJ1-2	TGTGCCAGCAGTTTATCCCCCGGGGCCGGACCCTCTAACTATGGCTACACCTTC	CASSLSPGAGPSNYGYTF
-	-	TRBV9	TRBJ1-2	TGTGCCAGCCGCGGCGGGGATGGCTACACCTTC	CASRGGDGYTF
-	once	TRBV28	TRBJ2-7	TGTGCCAGCAATACAGGGATCTCCTACGAGCAGTACTTC	CASNTGISYEQYF
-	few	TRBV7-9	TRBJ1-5	TGTGCCAGCAGCTTAGGGGATCAGCCCCAGCATTTT	CASSLGDQPQHF
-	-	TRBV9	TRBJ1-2	TGTGCCAGCAGCGTAGACAGGGAAATGTCTCGTGGCTACACCTTC	CASSVDREMSRGYTF
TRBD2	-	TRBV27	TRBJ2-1	TGTGCCAGCAGCCTTCTAGCGGGGGGGCCCAATGAGCAGTTCTTC	CASSLLAGGPNEQFF
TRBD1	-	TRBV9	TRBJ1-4	TGTGCCAGCAGTGACAGGGCGGATAATGAAAAACTGTTTTTT	CASSDRADNEKLFF
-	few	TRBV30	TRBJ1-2	TGTGCCTGGAGTGTGGAGGGGTATGAGGGCTACACCTTC	CAWSVEGYEGYTF
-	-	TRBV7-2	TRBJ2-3	TGTGCCAGCAGCCACCAGTCCGGCTCTACAGATACGCAGTATTTT	CASSHQSGSTDTQYF
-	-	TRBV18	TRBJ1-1	TGTGCCAGCTCACCACCGGCCAGGGGCCCCTCGGCAGCTTTCTTT	CASSPPARGPSAAFF
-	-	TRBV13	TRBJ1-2	TGTGCCAGCAGCTTAGGCCCGGGCTACACCTTC	CASSLGPGYTF
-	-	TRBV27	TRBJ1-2	TGTGCCAGCAGTTTGATAGGTGCCGATCCTAACTATGGCTACACCTTC	CASSLIGADPNYGYTF
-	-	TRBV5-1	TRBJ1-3	TGCGCCAGCAGCCCACTCTCTGGAAACACCATATATTTT	CASSPLSGNTIYF
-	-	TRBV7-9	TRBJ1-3	TGTGCCAGCAGCTTAGTAGGAGCTGGAAACACCATATATTTT	CASSLVGAGNTIYF
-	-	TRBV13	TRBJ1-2	TGTGCCAGCAGCTTAGAGTCCCGGACGCTCCTAGATGGCTACACCTTC	CASSLESRTLLDGYTF
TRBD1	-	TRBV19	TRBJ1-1	TGTGCCAGTAGTCCGAGACAGGGGGCGAGCCCTGAAGCTTTCTTT	CASSPRQGASPEAFF
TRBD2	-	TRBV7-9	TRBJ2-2	TGTGCCAGCAGAACCAGACTAGCGGGATCGGCCGGGGAGCTGTTTTTT	CASRTRLAGSAGELFF
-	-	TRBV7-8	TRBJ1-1	TGTGCCAGCAGCTTAGCGTCTAAGTCAGCCACTGAAGCTTTCTTT	CASSLASKSATEAFF
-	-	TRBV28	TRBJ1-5	TGTGCCGTAGACAGGACGGAGTGGATTAGCAATCAGCCCCAGCATTTT	CAVDRTEWISNQPQHF
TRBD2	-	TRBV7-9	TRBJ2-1	TGTGCCAGCAGGAGGGGTGCGGGAGGACACAATGAGCAGTTCTTC	CASRRGAGGHNEQFF
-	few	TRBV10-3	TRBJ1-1	TGTGCCTCCCGGGGTAACACTGAAGCTTTCTTT	CASRGNTEAFF
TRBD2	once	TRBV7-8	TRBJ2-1	TGTGCCAGCAGCCTAAGAGGGGCGGGAGGACCGGTCTATAGTGAGCAGTTCTTC	CASSLRGAGGPVYSEQFF
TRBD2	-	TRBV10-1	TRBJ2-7	TGCGCCAGCAGTGACCCAACTAGCGGGAGGCGCGGGGGGCAGTACTTC	CASSDPTSGRRGGQYF
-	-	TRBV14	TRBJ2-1	TGTGCCAGCAGCCAAGCAGTAGGGGTATACAATGAGCAGTTCTTC	CASSQAVGVYNEQFF